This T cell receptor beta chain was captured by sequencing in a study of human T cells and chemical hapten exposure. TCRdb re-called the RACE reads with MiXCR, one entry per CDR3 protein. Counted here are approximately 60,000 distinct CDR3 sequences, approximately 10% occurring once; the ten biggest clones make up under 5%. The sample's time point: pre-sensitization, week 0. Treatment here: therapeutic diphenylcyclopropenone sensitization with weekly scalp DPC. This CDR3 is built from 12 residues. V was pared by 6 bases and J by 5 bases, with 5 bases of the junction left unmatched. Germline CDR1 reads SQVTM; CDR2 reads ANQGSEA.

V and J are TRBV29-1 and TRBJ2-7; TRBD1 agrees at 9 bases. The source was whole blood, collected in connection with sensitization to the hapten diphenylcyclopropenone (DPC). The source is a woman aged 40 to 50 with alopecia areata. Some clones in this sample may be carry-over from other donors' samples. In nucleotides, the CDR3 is TGCAGCGTCTTACAGGGGGCGGACGAGCAGTACTTC. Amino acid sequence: CSVLQGADEQYF.